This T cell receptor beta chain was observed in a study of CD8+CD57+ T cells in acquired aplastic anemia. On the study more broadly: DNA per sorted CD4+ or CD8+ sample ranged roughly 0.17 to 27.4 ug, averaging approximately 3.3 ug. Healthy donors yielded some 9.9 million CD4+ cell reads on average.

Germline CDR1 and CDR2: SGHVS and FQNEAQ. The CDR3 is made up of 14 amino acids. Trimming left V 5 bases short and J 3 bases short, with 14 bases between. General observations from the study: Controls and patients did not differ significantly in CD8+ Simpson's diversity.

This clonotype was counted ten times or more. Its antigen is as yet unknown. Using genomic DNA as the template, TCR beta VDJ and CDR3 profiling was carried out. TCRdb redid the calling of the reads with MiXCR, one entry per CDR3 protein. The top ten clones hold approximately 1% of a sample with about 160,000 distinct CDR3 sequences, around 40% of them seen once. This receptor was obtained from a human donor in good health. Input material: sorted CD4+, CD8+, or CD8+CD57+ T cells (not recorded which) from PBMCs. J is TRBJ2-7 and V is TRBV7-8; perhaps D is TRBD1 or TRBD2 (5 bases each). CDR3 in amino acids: CASSPRDGHYEQYF. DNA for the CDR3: TGTGCCAGCAGCCCTAGGGACGGACACTACGAGCAGTACTTC.